A selection of T cell receptor beta chains follows, all from one sample in a study of blood T cell repertoires in COVID-19. The method was immunoSEQ multiplex PCR; TCRdb's version includes in-frame clones alone and lacks a portion of them. This sample has some 240,000 clones; 80% occur once, and the top ten carry 10% to 15%. The material sequenced was peripheral blood. Receptors originate from a human donor in a cohort sampled during active COVID-19. The CDR3 runs from the conserved cysteine through the conserved F or W. A D gene is named only where the DNA matches it firmly. Clone size appears in some rows only: once, few, many, or a class for an expanded clone.

v_call	j_call	cdr3_length	d_call	clone_size	cdr3_nt	cdr3_aa
TRBV4-1	TRBJ1-3	15	TRBD1	NA	TGCGCCAGCAGCCAAAGGGGGCTCTTAGGAAACACCATATATTTT	CASSQRGLLGNTIYF
TRBV19	TRBJ1-2	14	TRBD1	NA	TGTGCCAGTAGTAACCGGGACAGGGAACATGGCTACACCTTC	CASSNRDREHGYTF
TRBV6-5	TRBJ2-7	15	NA	NA	TGTGCCAGCAGTTACTCGGACAGCGTAAATTACGAGCAGTACTTC	CASSYSDSVNYEQYF
TRBV14	TRBJ2-7	12	NA	NA	TGTGCCAGCAGCCAAGGTGTCGGCGAGCAGTACTTC	CASSQGVGEQYF
TRBV15	TRBJ2-1	13	TRBD2	NA	TGTGCCACCAGCAGGGACCAAGCGGGGGAGCAGTTCTTC	CATSRDQAGEQFF
TRBV9	TRBJ1-3	14	NA	NA	TGTGCCAGCAGCCCAGGGGACTCTGGAAACACCATATATTTT	CASSPGDSGNTIYF
TRBV7-3	TRBJ2-5	14	NA	NA	TGTGCCAGCAGCATAAATTGGAGACAAGAGACCCAGTACTTC	CASSINWRQETQYF
TRBV24-1	TRBJ2-3	13	NA	NA	TGTGCCACCAGTGATCCAGGGGTGGATACGCAGTATTTT	CATSDPGVDTQYF
TRBV19	TRBJ2-1	12	NA	NA	TGTGCCAGTAGTTCCCGGTACAATGAGCAGTTCTTC	CASSSRYNEQFF
TRBV27	TRBJ2-7	14	TRBD1	NA	TGTGCCAGCAGTCCGAGACAGGGGTGGGTTGAGCAGTACTTC	CASSPRQGWVEQYF
TRBV4-1	TRBJ1-1	15	NA	NA	TGCGCCAGCAGCCCCTCCGGGGGAGCGAACACTGAAGCTTTCTTT	CASSPSGGANTEAFF
TRBV7-2	TRBJ2-1	15	NA	NA	TGTGCCAGCACCCTAGACAGGACGTCCTACAATGAGCAGTTCTTC	CASTLDRTSYNEQFF
TRBV28	TRBJ1-5	17	TRBD1	few	TGTGCCAGCCCCCCCGAGCGGGACAGGGGGTTGCATCAGCCCCAGCATTTT	CASPPERDRGLHQPQHF
TRBV5-1	TRBJ1-1	17	TRBD1	NA	TGCGCCAGCAGCTATGGTACAAGGGGGCGGTTGAACACTGAAGCTTTCTTT	CASSYGTRGRLNTEAFF
TRBV28	TRBJ2-7	14	TRBD2	NA	TGTGCCAGCAGTTCCGGGGGGGTCAGCTACGAGCAGTACTTC	CASSSGGVSYEQYF
TRBV3-1/TRBV3-2	TRBJ1-2	16	NA	few	TGTGCCAGCAGCCGACCAGGGACAAGGAACCGATATGGCTACACCTTC	CASSRPGTRNRYGYTF
TRBV7-9	TRBJ1-4	14	TRBD1	many	TGTGCCAGCAGCTCCAGGGGGGCTCGTGAAAAACTGTTTTTT	CASSSRGAREKLFF
TRBV24-1	TRBJ1-1	15	TRBD1	NA	TGTGCCACCAGTGGTACAGGGGGAGGGAACACTGAAGCTTTCTTT	CATSGTGGGNTEAFF
TRBV5-1	TRBJ2-3	14	TRBD1	NA	TGCGCCAGCAGCTTGGACAGGGGGGTAGATACGCAGTATTTT	CASSLDRGVDTQYF
TRBV19	TRBJ2-1	15	TRBD2	NA	TGTGCCACCGAGTCTTCCGGGACTAGCGGAAATGAGCAGTTCTTC	CATESSGTSGNEQFF
TRBV5-1	TRBJ1-6	15	NA	NA	TGCGCCAGCAGCTTGGACACAACCTATAATTCACCCCTCCACTTT	CASSLDTTYNSPLHF
TRBV10-3	TRBJ2-5	15	TRBD1	NA	TGTGCCATCAGCGCGGGACAGGGGGTGCAAGAGACCCAGTACTTC	CAISAGQGVQETQYF
TRBV28	TRBJ1-5	15	NA	NA	TGTGCCAGCAGTTCAGATAACGGGTACAATCAGCCCCAGCATTTT	CASSSDNGYNQPQHF
TRBV19	TRBJ2-1	16	TRBD2	NA	TGTGCCAGTAGTACCCGAGTGGGTAGCGGGAGTCCTGAGCAGTTCTTC	CASSTRVGSGSPEQFF
TRBV24-1	TRBJ2-1	16	NA	NA	TGTGCCACCAGTGATTTTGGTGAGGGGGGGCCCAATGAGCAGTTCTTC	CATSDFGEGGPNEQFF
TRBV6-2/TRBV6-3	TRBJ2-3	19	TRBD1	NA	TGTGCCAGCAGTTCCACAGGCCCCGGGACAGGTAGTCCCAGGGATACGCAGTATTTT	CASSSTGPGTGSPRDTQYF
TRBV18	TRBJ1-2	13	TRBD1	few	TGTGCCAGCTCACAACAGGGGGAAGTTGGCTACACCTTC	CASSQQGEVGYTF
TRBV11-2	TRBJ1-1	14	NA	few	TGTGCCAGCAGCTTCGAGGGCACCAACACTGAAGCTTTCTTT	CASSFEGTNTEAFF
TRBV7-2	TRBJ2-1	16	TRBD1	NA	TGTGCCAGCACCCGATTCGGACAGGGGGGCTACAATGAGCAGTTCTTC	CASTRFGQGGYNEQFF
TRBV6-2/TRBV6-3	TRBJ1-5	13	NA	NA	TGTGCCAGCAGTTACGAGCGTTATCAGCCCCAGCATTTT	CASSYERYQPQHF
TRBV5-4	TRBJ2-2	15	TRBD1	NA	TGTGCCAGCAGCAGGGGACAGGGGAACACCGGGGAGCTGTTTTTT	CASSRGQGNTGELFF
TRBV7-7	TRBJ2-7	15	TRBD1	NA	TGTGCTAGCAGCCAGCAAACGGGGCCAGGGGGCGAGCAGTACTTC	CASSQQTGPGGEQYF
TRBV7-9	TRBJ1-1	15	TRBD1	NA	TGTGCCAGCAGCTTAGGCGGACAGGGCGACACTGAAGCTTTCTTT	CASSLGGQGDTEAFF
TRBV6-5	TRBJ1-4	14	NA	NA	TGTGCCAGCAGTGACTCGTGGGCTGGGGAAAAACTGTTTTTT	CASSDSWAGEKLFF
TRBV28	TRBJ2-1	14	NA	NA	TGTGCCAGCAGCCCCATCTACCGGGGCAATGAGCAGTTCTTC	CASSPIYRGNEQFF
TRBV19	TRBJ2-7	15	NA	NA	TGTGCCAGTAGGCTCAAGGAAAGCGGGTTCTACGAGCAGTACTTC	CASRLKESGFYEQYF
TRBV2	TRBJ2-3	14	TRBD1	few	TGTGCCAGCACCTTGGACAGGGGGACAGATACGCAGTATTTT	CASTLDRGTDTQYF
TRBV19	TRBJ2-6	15	NA	NA	TGTGCCAGTAGTATACAGGGGACTGGGGCCAACGTCCTGACTTTC	CASSIQGTGANVLTF
TRBV7-2	TRBJ2-5	14	TRBD2	once	TGTGCCAGCAGAGTACGGGGGGGCTGGGAGACCCAGTACTTC	CASRVRGGWETQYF
TRBV5-1	TRBJ1-4	13	NA	NA	TGCGCCAGCAGCGTAGATCCTAATGAAAAACTGTTTTTT	CASSVDPNEKLFF
TRBV12-3/TRBV12-4	TRBJ1-1	13	NA	once	TGTGCCAGCAGCTCCCTAAGGGACATTGAAGCTTTCTTT	CASSSLRDIEAFF
TRBV5-5	TRBJ1-2	14	NA	NA	TGTGCCAGCAGCTTGAGAGGGGGTGGGGATGGCTACACCTTC	CASSLRGGGDGYTF
TRBV9	TRBJ1-6	15	NA	NA	TGTGCCAGCAGTCCTTCGGGGGGCGCAGATTCACCCCTCCACTTT	CASSPSGGADSPLHF
TRBV9	TRBJ2-1	15	NA	NA	TGTGCCAGCAGCGTCGGTAGCGAGACCTACAATGAGCAGTTCTTC	CASSVGSETYNEQFF
TRBV6-5	TRBJ1-1	12	TRBD1	NA	TGTGCCAGCGGAATTGGGACAGGTGAAGCTTTCTTT	CASGIGTGEAFF
TRBV6-1	TRBJ1-5	15	TRBD1	NA	TGTGCCAGCAGTGAACCCGGACAGGGGGATCAGCCCCAGCATTTT	CASSEPGQGDQPQHF
TRBV7-2	TRBJ1-2	12	TRBD1	NA	TGTGCCAGCAGCCCTCAGGGGGCCAGCTACACCTTC	CASSPQGASYTF
TRBV7-2	TRBJ2-7	15	NA	NA	TGTGCCAGCAGCTCCAACAGGGGGGGATCCTACGAGCAGTACTTC	CASSSNRGGSYEQYF
TRBV19	TRBJ1-5	15	NA	NA	TGTGCCAGTATCGATGGGGGGTTTGGCAATCAGCCCCAGCATTTT	CASIDGGFGNQPQHF
TRBV29-1	TRBJ2-7	14	TRBD2	NA	TGCAGCGTTGAAGACTCCGGGACTAGGTACGAGCAGTACTTC	CSVEDSGTRYEQYF
TRBV7-8	TRBJ1-2	13	TRBD1	NA	TGTGCCAGCAGGTCACAGGGGCTAGGTGGCTACACCTTC	CASRSQGLGGYTF
TRBV11-3	TRBJ2-1	15	TRBD2	NA	TGTGCCAGCAGCGCACGGACTAGCGGCCCCAATGAGCAGTTCTTC	CASSARTSGPNEQFF
TRBV6-2/TRBV6-3	TRBJ2-5	13	NA	NA	TGTGCCAGCAGTTATACGGACTGGGAGACCCAGTACTTC	CASSYTDWETQYF
TRBV5-6	TRBJ2-7	11	NA	NA	TGTGCCAGCAGCTTTACTAGTGAGCAGTACTTC	CASSFTSEQYF
TRBV12-3/TRBV12-4	TRBJ2-7	11	NA	NA	TGTGCCAGCAGTTTAGGTAACGAGCAGTACTTC	CASSLGNEQYF
TRBV27	TRBJ1-2	13	NA	NA	TGTGCCAGCAGTTTCGGCGGGGAGTATGGCTACACCTTC	CASSFGGEYGYTF
TRBV19	TRBJ1-5	15	TRBD1	NA	TGTGCCAGTAGTATCGGGGACAGGGGGCTTCAGCCCCAGCATTTT	CASSIGDRGLQPQHF